The clone carrying this TCR beta chain came up a few times. Its target is unknown. This specimen comes from a study of cytomegalovirus exposure and HLA in healthy donors. Study-wide points: From TCR beta sequences, most subjects' HLA-A and HLA-B alleles were reportedly predicted accurately. The productive fraction for most TCR beta V segments was about 87% or about 30% in an earlier analysis. It was assumed in the presence/absence analyses that sequencing depth was roughly uniform across donors. Association with HLA alleles at 0.05 false discovery rate was found for 16,951 TCR beta sequences in a later analysis.

CDR1 and CDR2 from the germline V gene are MNHEY and SMNVEV (reference sequence). CDR3 length: 13 residues. J lost 9 bases, V lost 2 bases, and 3 bases had no gene match. This PCR relied on a set of 60 Vbeta primers and 13 Jbeta primers. Measured with immunoSEQ multiplex PCR; TCRdb has only the in-frame clones, and not every one. This sample has about 92,000 clones, with 70% to 75% found just once. The sample taken for sequencing was PBMCs. This chain uses TRBV27 with TRBJ1-5, with 8 bases aligning to TRBD1. The receptor was isolated from a woman between 18 and 30 years old in good health and CMV-seropositive. CDR3 protein: CASSLGDRTPQHF. Written as DNA, the CDR3 is TGTGCCAGCAGTTTAGGGGACAGGACGCCCCAGCATTTT.